The rows below give T cell receptor beta chains drawn from one sample of a study of blood T cells in healthy people across ages. From the 5' RACE reads, TCRdb called clonotypes with MiXCR, one entry per CDR3 protein. This table has about a million distinct CDR3 sequences, more than 30% appearing once. Sample: blood. These receptors were taken from a man aged 18 to 30 in good health. CDR3s include the opening cysteine and the closing phenylalanine or tryptophan. Each record gives: D gene, V gene, J gene, clone size, CDR3 DNA, CDR3 protein. A D gene is named only where the DNA matches it firmly. Size tells how often a clone was seen (once, few, many) or the class of an expanded clone, and some rows leave it out.

d_gene: .; v_gene: TRBV16; j_gene: TRBJ2-7; abundance: few; CDR3nt: TGTGCCAGCAGCCATTACGGAGCAGGACAATACGAGCAGTACTTC; CDR3aa: CASSHYGAGQYEQYF
d_gene: .; v_gene: TRBV12-3/TRBV12-4; j_gene: TRBJ2-1; abundance: many; CDR3nt: TGTGCCAGCAGTTTAAACCTGGGCGATGAGCAGTTCTTC; CDR3aa: CASSLNLGDEQFF
d_gene: .; v_gene: TRBV7-9; j_gene: TRBJ2-1; abundance: .; CDR3nt: TGTGCCAGCAGAGGGGTAGCAGCCTACAATGAGCAGTTCTTC; CDR3aa: CASRGVAAYNEQFF
d_gene: TRBD1; v_gene: TRBV29-1; j_gene: TRBJ1-1; abundance: .; CDR3nt: TGCAGCTCAGGGACAGGGCAGAGAACTGAAGCTTTCTTT; CDR3aa: CSSGTGQRTEAFF
d_gene: .; v_gene: TRBV12-3/TRBV12-4; j_gene: TRBJ1-2; abundance: few; CDR3nt: TGTGCCAGCACTACCTTGGGGAGGGACGGCTACACCTTC; CDR3aa: CASTTLGRDGYTF
d_gene: .; v_gene: TRBV27; j_gene: TRBJ1-2; abundance: .; CDR3nt: TGTGCCAGCAGCCCCGACACAGAGGGAGGCGGCTACACCTTC; CDR3aa: CASSPDTEGGGYTF
d_gene: TRBD1; v_gene: TRBV20-1; j_gene: TRBJ2-1; abundance: many; CDR3nt: TGCAGTGCTGATCCCGGGACAGTAACTTACAATGAGCAGTTCTTC; CDR3aa: CSADPGTVTYNEQFF
d_gene: .; v_gene: TRBV6-2/TRBV6-3; j_gene: TRBJ2-1; abundance: .; CDR3nt: TGTGCCAGCAGTTACGTAGGACTTGAGCCTAATGAGCAGTTCTTC; CDR3aa: CASSYVGLEPNEQFF
d_gene: TRBD1; v_gene: TRBV7-9; j_gene: TRBJ2-3; abundance: .; CDR3nt: TGTGCCAGCAGCTCCCCTTACGACAGGGGCGATGGCACAGATACGCAGTATTTT; CDR3aa: CASSSPYDRGDGTDTQYF
d_gene: TRBD1; v_gene: TRBV20-1; j_gene: TRBJ2-3; abundance: .; CDR3nt: TGCAGCCTGCCGGGACAGGGCATTAGAAGCACAGATACGCAGTATTTT; CDR3aa: CSLPGQGIRSTDTQYF
d_gene: .; v_gene: TRBV3-1; j_gene: TRBJ1-1; abundance: .; CDR3nt: TGTGCCAGCAGCTCAGGAGGCGGTGAAGCTTTCTTT; CDR3aa: CASSSGGGEAFF
d_gene: .; v_gene: TRBV11-3; j_gene: TRBJ2-3; abundance: .; CDR3nt: TGTGCCAGCAGTCTTACAGGGCAGAGTTCAGATACGCAGTATTTT; CDR3aa: CASSLTGQSSDTQYF
d_gene: .; v_gene: TRBV12-3/TRBV12-4; j_gene: TRBJ2-5; abundance: .; CDR3nt: TGTGCCAGCTCTTACGACGGGCCGGAGACCCGGTACTTC; CDR3aa: CASSYDGPETRYF